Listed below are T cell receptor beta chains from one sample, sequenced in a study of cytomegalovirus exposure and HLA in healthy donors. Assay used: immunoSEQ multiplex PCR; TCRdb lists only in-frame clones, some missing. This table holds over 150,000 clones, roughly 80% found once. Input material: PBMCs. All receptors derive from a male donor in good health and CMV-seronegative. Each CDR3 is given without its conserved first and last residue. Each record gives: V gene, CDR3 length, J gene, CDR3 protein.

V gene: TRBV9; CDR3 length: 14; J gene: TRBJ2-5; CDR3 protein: ASSSPISGFQETQY
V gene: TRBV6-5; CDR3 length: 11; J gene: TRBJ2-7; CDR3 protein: ASSPRGNYEQY
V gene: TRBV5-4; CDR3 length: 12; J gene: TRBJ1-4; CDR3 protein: ASSFQGAGEKLF
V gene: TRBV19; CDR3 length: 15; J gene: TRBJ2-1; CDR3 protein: ASSIDQRSGGAHEQF
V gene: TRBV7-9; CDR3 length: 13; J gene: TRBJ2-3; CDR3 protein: ASSSQLALTDTQY
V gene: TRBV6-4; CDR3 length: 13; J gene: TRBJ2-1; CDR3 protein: ASSAMGQSYNEQF
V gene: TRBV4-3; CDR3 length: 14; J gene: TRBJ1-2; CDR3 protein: ASSHVQVREVYGYT
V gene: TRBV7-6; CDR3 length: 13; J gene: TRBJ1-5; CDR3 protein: ASSLEQGPHQPQH
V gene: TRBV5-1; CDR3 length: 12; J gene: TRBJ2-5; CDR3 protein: ASSLANTWETQY
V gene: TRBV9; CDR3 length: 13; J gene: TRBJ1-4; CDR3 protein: ASSLSGFTNEKLF
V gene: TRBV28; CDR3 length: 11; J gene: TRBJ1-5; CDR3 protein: ASSLSGEQPQH
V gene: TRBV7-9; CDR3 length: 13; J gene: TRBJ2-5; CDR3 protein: SSSLVREGRETQY
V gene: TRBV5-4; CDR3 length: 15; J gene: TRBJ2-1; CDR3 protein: ASTSGRARGSYNEQF
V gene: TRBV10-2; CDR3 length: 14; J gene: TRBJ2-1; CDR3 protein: ASRGGLAGGYNEQF
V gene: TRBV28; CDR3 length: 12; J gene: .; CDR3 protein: ASEPGTGVYEQY
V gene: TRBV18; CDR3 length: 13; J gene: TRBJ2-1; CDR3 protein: ASSPRQGSGNEQF
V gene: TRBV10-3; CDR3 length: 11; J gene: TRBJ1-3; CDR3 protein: AISSGTGDTIY
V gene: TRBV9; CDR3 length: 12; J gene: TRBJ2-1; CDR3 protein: ASRGGSSYNEQF
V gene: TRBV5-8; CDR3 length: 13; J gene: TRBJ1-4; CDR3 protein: ASSLRQGAYEKLF
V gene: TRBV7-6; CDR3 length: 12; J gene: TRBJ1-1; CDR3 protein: ASSFRQGSTEAF
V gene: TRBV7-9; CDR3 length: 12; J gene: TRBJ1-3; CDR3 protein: ASSLPGSGNTIY
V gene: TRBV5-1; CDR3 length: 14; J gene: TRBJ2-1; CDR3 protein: ASSLVGSPSYNEQF
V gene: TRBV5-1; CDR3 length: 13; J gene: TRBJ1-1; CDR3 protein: ASSLVAGGNTEAF
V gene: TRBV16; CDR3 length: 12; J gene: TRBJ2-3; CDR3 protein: ASSQGGGTDTQY
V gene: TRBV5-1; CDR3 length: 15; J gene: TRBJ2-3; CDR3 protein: ASSAIPSGELTDTQY
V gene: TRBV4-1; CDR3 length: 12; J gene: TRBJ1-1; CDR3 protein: ASSHVTDDTEAF
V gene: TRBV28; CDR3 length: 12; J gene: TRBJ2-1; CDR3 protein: ASSRGGSYNEQF
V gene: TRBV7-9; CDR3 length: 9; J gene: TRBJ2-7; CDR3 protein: SSSLLGPQY
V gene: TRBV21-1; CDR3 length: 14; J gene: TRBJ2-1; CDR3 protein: ASSAWRGGLGNEQF